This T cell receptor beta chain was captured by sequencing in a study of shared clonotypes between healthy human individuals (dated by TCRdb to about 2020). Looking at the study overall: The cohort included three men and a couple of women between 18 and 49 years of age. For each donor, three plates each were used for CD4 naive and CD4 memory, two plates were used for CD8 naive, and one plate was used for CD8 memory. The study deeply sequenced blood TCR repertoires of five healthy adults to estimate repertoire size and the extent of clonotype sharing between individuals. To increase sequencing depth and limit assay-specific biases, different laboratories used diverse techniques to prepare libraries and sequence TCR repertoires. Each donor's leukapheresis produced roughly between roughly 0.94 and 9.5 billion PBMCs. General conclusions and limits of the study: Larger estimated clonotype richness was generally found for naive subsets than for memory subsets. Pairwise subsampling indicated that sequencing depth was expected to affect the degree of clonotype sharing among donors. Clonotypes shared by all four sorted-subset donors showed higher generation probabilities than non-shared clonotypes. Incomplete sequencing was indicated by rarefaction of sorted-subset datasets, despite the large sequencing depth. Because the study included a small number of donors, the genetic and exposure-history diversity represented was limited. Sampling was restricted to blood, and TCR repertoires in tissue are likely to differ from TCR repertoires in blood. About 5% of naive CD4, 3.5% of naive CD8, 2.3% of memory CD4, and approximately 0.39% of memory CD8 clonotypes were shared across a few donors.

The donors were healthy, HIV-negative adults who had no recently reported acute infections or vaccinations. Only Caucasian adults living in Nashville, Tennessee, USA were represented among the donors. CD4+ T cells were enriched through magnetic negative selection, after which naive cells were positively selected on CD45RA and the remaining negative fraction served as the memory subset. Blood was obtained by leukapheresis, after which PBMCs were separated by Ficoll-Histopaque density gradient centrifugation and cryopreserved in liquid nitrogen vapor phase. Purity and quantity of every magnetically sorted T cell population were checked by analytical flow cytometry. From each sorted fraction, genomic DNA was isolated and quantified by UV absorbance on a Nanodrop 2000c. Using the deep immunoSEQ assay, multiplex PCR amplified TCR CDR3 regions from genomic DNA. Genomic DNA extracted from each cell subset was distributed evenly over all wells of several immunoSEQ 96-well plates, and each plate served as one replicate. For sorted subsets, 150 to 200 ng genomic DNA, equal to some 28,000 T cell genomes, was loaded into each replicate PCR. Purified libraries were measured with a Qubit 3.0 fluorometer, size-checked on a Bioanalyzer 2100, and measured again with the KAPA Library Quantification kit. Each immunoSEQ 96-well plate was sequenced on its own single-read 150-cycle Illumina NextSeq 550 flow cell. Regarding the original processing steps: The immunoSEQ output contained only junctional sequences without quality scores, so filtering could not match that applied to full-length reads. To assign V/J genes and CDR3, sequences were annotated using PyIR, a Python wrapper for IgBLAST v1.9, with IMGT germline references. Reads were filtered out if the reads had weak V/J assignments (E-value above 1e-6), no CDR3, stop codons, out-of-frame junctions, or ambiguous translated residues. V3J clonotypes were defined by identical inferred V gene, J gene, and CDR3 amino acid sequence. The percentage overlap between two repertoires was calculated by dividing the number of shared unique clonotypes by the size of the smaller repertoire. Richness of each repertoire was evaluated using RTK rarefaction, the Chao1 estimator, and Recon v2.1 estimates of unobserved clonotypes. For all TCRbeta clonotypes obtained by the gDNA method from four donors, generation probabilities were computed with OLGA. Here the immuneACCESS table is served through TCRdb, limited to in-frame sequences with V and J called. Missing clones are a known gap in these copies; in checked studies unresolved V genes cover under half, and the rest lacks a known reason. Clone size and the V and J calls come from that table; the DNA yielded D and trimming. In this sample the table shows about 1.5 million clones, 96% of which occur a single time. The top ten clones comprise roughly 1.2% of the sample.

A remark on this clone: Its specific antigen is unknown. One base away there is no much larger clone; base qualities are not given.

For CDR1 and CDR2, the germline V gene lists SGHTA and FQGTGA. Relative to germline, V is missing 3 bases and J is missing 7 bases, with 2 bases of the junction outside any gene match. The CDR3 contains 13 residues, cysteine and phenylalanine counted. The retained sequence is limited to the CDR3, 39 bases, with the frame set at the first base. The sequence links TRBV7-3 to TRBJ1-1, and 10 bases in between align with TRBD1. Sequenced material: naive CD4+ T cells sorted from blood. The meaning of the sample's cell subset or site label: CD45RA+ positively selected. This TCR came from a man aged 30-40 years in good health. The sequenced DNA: TGTGCCAGCAGCTTTAGGGACAGGGGTGAAGCTTTCTTT. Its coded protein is CASSFRDRGEAFF.